The 2 T cell receptor beta chains reported below all come from one sample, sequenced in a study of T cell responses to AZD1222 COVID-19 vaccine. Some clones are missing from TCRdb's copy, which holds only in-frame ones; the method was immunoSEQ multiplex PCR. The sample includes 30,000 to 35,000 clones, 70% to 90% of them seen just once. The sequencing here drew on peripheral blood, taken 28 days after the second AZD1222 dose. These receptors came from an adult who received the AZD1222 COVID-19 vaccine.

The rearrangement links TRBV7-9 to TRBJ1-2; D gene unclear. The CDR3 length is 15 residues. V dropped 1 base and J dropped 4 bases, with 13 bases sitting between them. CDR1 is SEHNR, CDR2 FQNEAQ, per germline (reference sequence). CDR3 protein: CASSLDELPTYGYTF. In DNA form, the CDR3 reads TGTGCCAGCAGCTTAGATGAACTCCCCACCTATGGCTACACCTTC.

This clone was seen a single time. The chain combines TRBV9 with TRBJ1-2; D call uncertain. CDR3 length: 14 amino acids. Per germline, CDR1 SGDLS and CDR2 YYNGEE. Trimming left V 4 bases short and J 1 base short, with 11 bases between. CDR3 coding DNA: TGTGCCAGCAGCCGAGCCGGGCGTAACTATGGCTACACCTTC. Its protein is CASSRAGRNYGYTF.